This T cell receptor (beta chain) was identified in a study of blood T cells in healthy people across ages. Using a J-beta primer mix together with a sample-barcoded 5' primer, a second PCR was run for about 7 to 12 cycles. Each cDNA molecule, via a template-switch adaptor with 12 random nucleotides, was tagged. TCRdb re-called the 5' RACE reads through MiXCR, storing one row per CDR3 protein. The sample lists 1.5 million to 2 million distinct CDR3 sequences; roughly 28% were seen once. This clonotype was detected once. CDR1 is MNHEY and CDR2 is SVGAGI in the germline V gene. The CDR3 has 15 amino acids. Trimming at V came to 5 bases and at J to 8 bases, leaving 10 bases not matched to a gene.

The receptor's source is a young woman in good health. The sequencing input was blood. The chain uses TRBV6-5 and TRBJ2-1; TRBD2 aligns across 9 bases. The CDR3 loop is CASSTSGLASDEQFF. The CDR3 DNA is TGTGCCAGCAGTACGAGTGGACTAGCGTCAGATGAGCAGTTCTTC.